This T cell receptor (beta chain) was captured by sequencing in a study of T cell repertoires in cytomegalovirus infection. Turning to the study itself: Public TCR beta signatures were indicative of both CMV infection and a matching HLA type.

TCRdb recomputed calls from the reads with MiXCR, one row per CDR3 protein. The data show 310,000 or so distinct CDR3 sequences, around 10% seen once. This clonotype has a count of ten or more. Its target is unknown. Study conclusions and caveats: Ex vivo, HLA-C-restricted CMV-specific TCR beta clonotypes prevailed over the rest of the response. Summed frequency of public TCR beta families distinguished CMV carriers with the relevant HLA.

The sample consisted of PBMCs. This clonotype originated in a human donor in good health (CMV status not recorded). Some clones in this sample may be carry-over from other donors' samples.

The chain's CDR3 is CASSLLSNQPQHF. CDR3 sequence (DNA): TGTGCCAGCAGCTTACTCAGCAATCAGCCCCAGCATTTT. The J gene is TRBJ1-5, the V gene TRBV7-9; D gene unclear. Germline assignment: CDR1 SEHNR and CDR2 FQNEAQ (reference sequence). Trimming stripped 2 bases from V and 1 base from J, with 3 bases between. This CDR3 region has 13 residues.